This passage covers 23 T cell receptor beta chains from one sample sequenced in a study of OX40 agonist ivuxolimab in advanced cancers. TCRdb's table, derived via immunoSEQ multiplex PCR, lists solely in-frame clones and lacks some. Here the sample spans tens of thousands of clones, roughly 94% being singletons. Sequences were derived from CD4+ or CD8+ T cells sorted from blood, sampled in a trial of the OX40 agonist ivuxolimab. The receptors derive from an adult with an advanced solid tumor such as melanoma, head and neck, liver or kidney cancer.

CDR3 DNA sequence: TGTGCCAGCAGGGGGCTAGCGGGAGTGCCAGAGACCCAGTACTTC. It translates to CASRGLAGVPETQYF. The rearrangement links TRBV2 to TRBJ2-5; 10 nucleotides match TRBD2. The CDR3 has 15 amino acids. Germline V gene data show CDR1 as SNHLY and CDR2 as FYNNEI. With V trimmed by 6 bases and J by 4 bases, 8 bases remained unmatched.

The chain joins TRBV28 to TRBJ2-7; 7 bases fit TRBD1. CDR3 size: 19 residues. Looked up from germline, CDR1 is MDHEN and CDR2 is SYDVKM. Trimming at V came to 3 bases and at J to 2 bases, leaving 19 bases not matched to a gene. The CDR3 DNA sequence: TGTGCCAGCAGTTTCCCTGGGACAGCAAGGGCTTCTCTTACCTACGAGCAGTACTTC. It encodes CASSFPGTARASLTYEQYF.

This chain links TRBV28 with TRBJ1-2; 10 bases are a match to TRBD1. Trimming removed 6 bases from V and 6 bases from J; junction bases left unmatched: 7. In germline, CDR1 is MDHEN, CDR2 SYDVKM. This CDR3 has 14 amino acids. CDR3 amino acids: CASRPPGQGNGYTF. For the CDR3, the DNA is TGTGCCAGCAGACCTCCGGGACAGGGGAATGGCTACACCTTC.

This chain uses TRBV6-5 with TRBJ2-5; TRBD2 matches at 7 bases. J gave up 5 bases and V 0 bases, and 3 bases lay outside the gene matches. The V gene's germline CDR1 is MNHEY and CDR2 SVGAGI. The CDR3 loop spans 14 amino acids. The CDR3, as DNA: TGTGCCAGCAGTTACTCGGCGGGAGCGGAGACCCAGTACTTC. As protein: CASSYSAGAETQYF.

The chain carries TRBV6-5 and TRBJ2-7; 7 nucleotides match TRBD2. After removal of 0 bases from V and 0 bases from J, the junction contained 5 bases not matched to a gene. The CDR3 covers 16 residues. The V gene's germline CDR1 is MNHEY and CDR2 SVGAGI. The CDR3, as DNA: TGTGCCAGCAGTTACTCAGGTAGCGGGTACTCCTACGAGCAGTACTTC. It encodes CASSYSGSGYSYEQYF.

The chain uses TRBV7-9 and TRBJ2-3; D is undetermined. V lost 0 bases and J 4 bases, leaving 17 bases between the germline ends. The CDR3 spans 17 residues. Per the germline V gene, CDR1 is SEHNR and CDR2 is FQNEAQ (reference sequence). The DNA of the CDR3 is TGTGCCAGCAGCTTAGCGTCGTACGGCCCACTTTCAGATACGCAGTATTTT. Protein product: CASSLASYGPLSDTQYF. Drawing the rest from reference TRBV7-9 and TRBJ2-3, the complete variable domain is DTGVSQNPRHKITKRGQNVTFRCDPISEHNRLYWYRQTLGQGPEFLTYFQNEAQLEKSRLLSDRFSAERPKGSFSTLEIQRTEQGDSAMYLCASSLASYGPLSDTQYFGPGTRLTVL.

The sample holds one count of this clone. The chain recombines TRBV27 with TRBJ1-5; unclear D gene. Germline V gene sequence: CDR1 MNHEY, CDR2 SMNVEV (reference sequence). This CDR3 is 14 amino acids long. V lost 2 bases and J lost 0, with 5 bases in between. This CDR3 is CASSLTGSNQPQHF. The CDR3 DNA reads TGTGCCAGCAGTTTAACGGGTAGCAATCAGCCCCAGCATTTT.

The chain joins TRBV28 to TRBJ1-1; D is uncertain. Germline loops: CDR1 MDHEN, CDR2 SYDVKM. V was cut by 6 bases and J by 8 bases, with 13 bases left in between. The CDR3 is made up of 12 amino acids. CDR3 sequence: CASRSGWPEAFF. The CDR3 region has the DNA TGTGCCAGCAGGTCCGGGTGGCCCGAAGCTTTCTTT.

The chain links TRBV19 to TRBJ2-1; D perhaps matches TRBD1 (6 bases). This CDR3 is built from 13 residues. V was clipped by 6 bases and J by 6 bases, with 12 bases between them. Germline V lookup: CDR1 LNHDA, CDR2 SQIVND (reference sequence). This CDR3 reads CASRAAQGNEQFF. CDR3 DNA: TGTGCCAGTAGAGCCGCACAGGGCAATGAGCAGTTCTTC.

This sequence joins TRBV7-9 and TRBJ1-1, with 7 bases aligning to TRBD1. CDR3 size: 16 residues. After removal of 5 bases from V and 0 bases from J, the junction contained 9 bases not matched to a gene. CDR1 SEHNR and CDR2 FQNEAQ come from the germline V gene (reference sequence). CDR3 nucleotide sequence: TGTGCCAGCAGCACAACAGGGGATGGAGTGAACACTGAAGCTTTCTTT. Protein sequence: CASSTTGDGVNTEAFF.

The J gene is TRBJ1-2, the V gene TRBV19, with D hard to call. Trimming took 5 bases from V and 2 from J, leaving 12 bases between them. The germline V gene encodes CDR1 LNHDA and CDR2 SQIVND (reference sequence). This CDR3 spans 14 amino acids. CDR3 sequence: CASSPVTPNYGYTF. CDR3 bases: TGTGCCAGTAGTCCGGTAACACCCAACTATGGCTACACCTTC.

The V gene is TRBV7-2, the J gene TRBJ1-2, with unresolved D. The ends were cut back, 5 bases at V and 3 bases at J, with 13 bases in the middle. From germline, CDR1 is SGHTA and CDR2 FQGNSA. The CDR3 covers 14 residues. In DNA, the CDR3 is TGTGCCAGCAGCCTGGCGGAGGGATACTATGGCTACACCTTC. It specifies CASSLAEGYYGYTF.

The chain is built from TRBV5-6 and TRBJ2-3; possibly TRBD2 for D (6 bases). Germline CDR1 reads SGHDT; CDR2 reads YYEEEE. This CDR3 has 16 amino acids. Deletions cut 0 bases from V and 2 bases from J, with 13 bases between. CDR3 bases: TGTGCCAGCAGCTTGGCTGGGACTTTGTCCACAGATACGCAGTATTTT. Amino acid sequence: CASSLAGTLSTDTQYF.

The V and J genes are TRBV5-4 and TRBJ2-1; D not certain. The germline V and J ends were trimmed by 1 base and 9 bases, with 8 bases remaining between them. The germline V gene has CDR1 SGHNT and CDR2 YYREEE (reference sequence). The CDR3 is made up of 12 amino acids. CDR3 in DNA: TGTGCCAGCAGCTTGAGCACCGGTGAGCAGTTCTTC. Its protein is CASSLSTGEQFF.

The genes are TRBV30 and TRBJ1-1, with no clear D. The germline V gene has CDR1 GTSNPN and CDR2 SVGIG (reference sequence). Trimming cost V 4 bases and J 4 bases, with 16 bases left between them. The CDR3 has 14 residues. The CDR3 nucleotides read TGTGCCTGGACCGTCCGGGCTAAGGGCACTGAAGCTTTCTTT. This sequence encodes CAWTVRAKGTEAFF.

The CDR3: CASRGLGVWEQYF. The CDR3 DNA is TGTGCCAGCCGGGGCCTAGGGGTATGGGAGCAGTACTTC. The rearrangement joins TRBV25-1 to TRBJ2-7; possibly TRBD1 or TRBD2 for D (5 bases each). CDR3 size: 13 residues. V was trimmed by 8 bases and J by 7 bases, leaving 18 bases between them. Per the germline V gene, CDR1 is MGHDK and CDR2 is SYGVNS.

This clone showed up just a few times. The rearrangement links TRBV7-9 to TRBJ1-1; 7 nucleotides line up with TRBD1. After removal of 5 bases from V and 1 base from J, the junction contained 10 bases not matched to a gene. This CDR3 region has 16 residues. Germline lookup yields CDR1 SEHNR and CDR2 FQNEAQ (reference sequence). CDR3 region: CASSTISGGRNTEAFF. Written as DNA, the CDR3 is TGTGCCAGCAGCACGATATCAGGGGGGCGGAACACTGAAGCTTTCTTT.

The chain links TRBV19 to TRBJ2-5, with TRBD2 identical over 10 bases. Germline values: CDR1 LNHDA, CDR2 SQIVND (reference sequence). The CDR3 has 14 residues. The ends lost 6 bases at V and 5 bases at J; junction bases unmatched: 6. CDR3 nucleotide sequence: TGTGCCAGTAGGAGCGGGGGGGCTTGGGAGACCCAGTACTTC. Its protein product is CASRSGGAWETQYF.

The chain uses TRBV27 and TRBJ2-7; D might be TRBD2 (5 bases). The ends were cut back, 0 bases at V and 0 bases at J, with 9 bases in the middle. CDR1 is MNHEY, CDR2 SMNVEV, per germline (reference sequence). The CDR3 sequence is 15 residues long. CDR3 in amino acids: CASSLSPSRSYEQYF. CDR3 DNA sequence: TGTGCCAGCAGTTTATCGCCTAGCCGCTCCTACGAGCAGTACTTC.

J is TRBJ2-1 and V is TRBV14; TRBD1 matches 9 bases. The CDR3 covers 20 residues. The ends lost 1 base at V and 0 bases at J; junction bases unmatched: 13. CDR1 is SGHDN and CDR2 is FVKESK in the germline V gene. As DNA, the CDR3 is TGTGCCAGCAGCCAAGTAGAGACAGGGGGGCTAGGGAGCTCCTACAATGAGCAGTTCTTC. It yields the protein CASSQVETGGLGSSYNEQFF. Variable domain in full (rest from reference TRBV14 and TRBJ2-1): EAGVTQFPSHSVIEKGQTVTLRCDPISGHDNLYWYRRVMGKEIKFLLHFVKESKQDESGMPNNRFLAERTGGTYSTLKVQPAELEDSGVYFCASSQVETGGLGSSYNEQFFGPGTRLTVL.

The chain joins TRBV28 to TRBJ2-5, with D maybe TRBD1 (6 bases). Germline-derived CDR1 and CDR2 are MDHEN and SYDVKM. Trimming removed 7 bases from V and 0 bases from J, with 15 bases in between. CDR3 length: 15 residues. The CDR3 nucleotides read TGTGCCAGCATCGAGGACAGTGAGTACCAAGAGACCCAGTACTTC. Its translation is CASIEDSEYQETQYF.

The chain recombines TRBV4-1 with TRBJ2-7; TRBD2 agrees at 8 bases. This CDR3 has 15 residues. J lost 4 bases, V lost 4 bases, and 9 bases had no gene match. The germline V gene has CDR1 MGHRA and CDR2 YSYEKL. The CDR3 is CASSPSSGSGYEQYF. The CDR3 region has the DNA TGCGCCAGCAGCCCTTCCAGCGGGAGTGGGTACGAGCAGTACTTC.

V usage is TRBV2 and J usage is TRBJ2-5; 10 bases line up with TRBD2. J gave up 4 bases and V 2 bases, and 4 bases lay outside the gene matches. The CDR3 spans 15 residues. Looked up from germline, CDR1 is SNHLY and CDR2 is FYNNEI. The CDR3 nucleotides read TGTGCCAGCAGTGAACTACTAGCGGGAAGAGAGACCCAGTACTTC. Its translation: CASSELLAGRETQYF. Drawing the rest from reference TRBV2 and TRBJ2-5, the complete variable domain is EPEVTQTPSHQVTQMGQEVILRCVPISNHLYFYWYRQILGQKVEFLVSFYNNEISEKSEIFDDQFSVERPDGSNFTLKIRSTKLEDSAMYFCASSELLAGRETQYFGPGTRLLVL.